These 4 T cell receptor beta chains were sequenced from one sample in a study of tumor-infiltrating lymphocytes in primary liver carcinoma. The researchers produced TCR beta cDNA from 500 ng total RNA with a constant-region primer. What produced the TCR beta libraries was three nested multiplex PCR rounds using slightly modified ARM-PCR. PCR rounds one and two used TRBV1-TRBV30 forward primers with a C-beta reverse primer for about 9 cycles each. MiXCR was run by TCRdb on the multiplex PCR reads, yielding one entry per CDR3 protein. This sample has about 320,000 distinct CDR3 sequences, with nearly 60% found just once. Germline DNA was extracted alongside blood RNA, which was obtained from unsorted whole blood. Input material: peripheral blood. These receptors were collected from a woman aged 25 to 45 with primary liver carcinoma and hepatitis B virus infection.

The chain employs TRBV7-9 and TRBJ2-7, with a possible D match to TRBD1 (5 bases). This CDR3 is built from 12 residues. Germline V gene data show CDR1 as SEHNR and CDR2 as FQNEAQ (reference sequence). The V and J ends lost 1 base and 6 bases respectively, with 7 bases between them. The CDR3 DNA is TGTGCCAGCAGCTTAGGACAGACCGAGCAGTACTTC. This codes for CASSLGQTEQYF.

This clonotype occurred a few times. This is likely a read error, given that the CDR3 carries no conserved phenylalanine or tryptophan at its end. V is TRBV4-3 and J is TRBJ2-2; D not certain. Trimming shortened V by 1 base and J by 1 base, and 7 bases separated the two germline ends. CDR1 is LGHNA and CDR2 is YSLEER in the germline V gene. The CDR3 loop spans 15 amino acids. The CDR3 reads CASSQVAGNTGELFL. Written as DNA, the CDR3 is TGCGCCAGCAGCCAAGTAGCTGGGAACACCGGGGAGCTGTTTTTA.

About this clonotype itself: The junction departs from germline at one end; a sequencing error may be responsible. The V gene is TRBV11-2, the J gene TRBJ2-7, with TRBD2 matching over 7 bases. The germline V gene has CDR1 SGHAT and CDR2 FQNNGV. This CDR3 region has 14 residues. The chain's CDR3 is CVSRLLTGGYEQYF. In DNA form, the CDR3 reads TGTGTCAGCAGGCTTCTAACGGGAGGCTACGAGCAGTACTTC.

Note on this clonotype: Since a much larger clone is just one base distant, this may be a read error. The V and J genes are TRBV6-1 and TRBJ2-1; a possible D gene is TRBD1 (6 bases). Deletions cut 6 bases from V and 13 bases from J, with 13 bases between. The germline CDR1 and CDR2 sequences are MNHNS and SASEGT. The CDR3 loop spans 11 amino acids. CDR3 sequence reads: CASRIGDIQFF. The CDR3 coding sequence is TGTGCCAGCAGGATAGGGGACATTCAGTTCTTC.